These 18 T cell receptor beta chains were sequenced from one sample in a study of blood T cells in healthy people across ages. A J-beta primer mix and a sample-barcoded 5' primer were used in a second PCR of roughly 7 to 12 cycles. TCRdb fed the 5' RACE reads into MiXCR, producing one record per CDR3 protein. Of approximately 810,000 distinct CDR3 sequences listed, around 30% are singletons. The source material was blood. These receptors all stem from an elderly woman in good health.

On this clonotype: A much more abundant neighbour one base away suggests this may be a read error. The J gene is TRBJ2-1, the V gene TRBV9, with unresolved D. The J call may be mistaken, given a closer DNA end match to TRBJ2-7. Looked up from germline, CDR1 is SGDLS and CDR2 is YYNGEE. This CDR3 contains 16 residues. CDR3 amino acids: CASSVVGQISYNEQYF. CDR3 sequence (DNA): TGTGCCAGCAGCGTAGTTGGGCAGATCTCCTACAATGAGCAGTACTTC.

This clonotype was observed at least ten times. The chain joins TRBV7-2 to TRBJ2-3; tentative D call: TRBD2 (6 bases). Germline values: CDR1 SGHTA, CDR2 FQGNSA. Trimming stripped 1 base from V and 4 bases from J, with 6 bases between. There are 13 residues in the CDR3. The CDR3 DNA reads as TGTGCCAGCAGCTTAGGGGGGGCAGATACGCAGTATTTT. Residues: CASSLGGADTQYF.

As regards this clonotype: A much larger clone lies a single base off, so this may be a read error. The chain recombines TRBV20-1 with TRBJ1-5; TRBD1 might be the D (5 bases). Germline assignment: CDR1 DFQATT and CDR2 SNEGSKA (reference sequence). The CDR3 consists of 14 residues. CDR3 DNA: TGCAGTGCTAGAAAAGGGACGGTCAATCAGCCCCGGCATTTT. Protein sequence: CSARKGTVNQPRHF.

The rearrangement joins TRBV20-1 to TRBJ2-3; 9 nucleotides agree with TRBD1. Per the germline V gene, CDR1 is DFQATT and CDR2 is SNEGSKA (reference sequence). The CDR3 totals 14 residues. V was pared by 5 bases and J by 7 bases, with 10 bases of the junction left unmatched. The CDR3 region is CSAEMTGGQYTQYF. As DNA, the CDR3 is TGCAGTGCTGAAATGACAGGGGGTCAATATACGCAGTATTTT.

This chain connects TRBV18 to TRBJ2-2; 7 positions agree with TRBD1. The V and J ends lost 3 bases and 4 bases, in that order; junction bases with no gene match: 11. The CDR3 has 17 residues. Germline values: CDR1 KGHSH, CDR2 LQKENI. CDR3 coding DNA: TGTGCCAGCTCACCCCCCGGAACAGGGGATGGCACCGGGGAGCTGTTTTTT. Protein sequence: CASSPPGTGDGTGELFF.

This clonotype was counted ten times or more. This chain links TRBV20-1 with TRBJ2-5; D remains ambiguous. CDR1 and CDR2 (germline): DFQATT, SNEGSKA (reference sequence). This CDR3 spans 13 amino acids. V lost 6 bases and J 1 base, leaving 12 bases between the germline ends. CDR3 in DNA: TGCAGTGCCGGTGGGGATCTCCAAGAGACCCAGTACTTC. As protein: CSAGGDLQETQYF.

The sample holds one count of this clonotype. V and J are TRBV28 and TRBJ2-5, with TRBD2 matching over 7 bases. CDR3 length: 13 residues. Germline CDR1 reads MDHEN; CDR2 reads SYDVKM. V shed 5 bases and J 11 bases; nucleotides not matched to a gene: 11. The CDR3 is CASSNRTWGGQYF. DNA for the CDR3: TGTGCCAGCAGTAACAGAACATGGGGGGGGCAGTACTTC.

This clonotype was observed at least ten times. J is TRBJ2-3 and V is TRBV6-5; D possibly uses TRBD1 or TRBD2 (5 bases each). Germline V gives CDR1 MNHEY, CDR2 SVGAGI. Trimming took 9 bases from V and 2 from J, leaving 12 bases between them. This CDR3 has 13 residues. This chain's CDR3 is CASSRDDTDTQYF. The CDR3 bases are TGTGCCAGTTCCCGGGACGACACAGATACGCAGTATTTT.

Here the CDR3 reads CASSLGLVWYF. The CDR3 DNA reads TGTGCCAGCAGTTTAGGACTCGTGTGGTACTTC. V usage is TRBV12-3 or TRBV12-4 and J usage is TRBJ2-5, with no clear D. The ends were cut back, 1 base at V and 13 bases at J, with 10 bases in the middle. CDR3 length: 11 residues.

J is TRBJ1-2 and V is TRBV6-1; D may be TRBD1 (6 bases). Germline CDR1 MNHNS, CDR2 SASEGT. The CDR3 spans 15 residues. Trimming pared 3 bases from V and 2 bases from J, leaving 13 bases between. CDR3 in amino acids: CASSDSGASNYGYTF. The CDR3 DNA reads TGTGCCAGCAGTGATTCGGGGGCATCGAACTATGGCTACACCTTC.

This clonotype was counted only a few times. The genes are TRBV2 and TRBJ1-1; possibly TRBD1 for D (5 bases). Trimming removed 8 bases from V and 4 bases from J, with 17 bases in between. The CDR3 totals 14 residues. CDR1 SNHLY and CDR2 FYNNEI come from the germline V gene. The DNA for the CDR3 is TGTGCCAGCTCGGGCAGGGCCGCCATCACTGAAGCTTTCTTT. It is translated as CASSGRAAITEAFF.

This clonotype was counted ten times or more. This chain connects TRBV4-3 to TRBJ2-6; D is unresolved. Germline values: CDR1 LGHNA, CDR2 YSLEER. V was clipped by 0 bases and J by 0 bases, with 12 bases between them. The CDR3 covers 18 residues. CDR3 in amino acids: CASSQENPWGSGANVLTF. The DNA for the CDR3 is TGCGCCAGCAGCCAAGAAAACCCTTGGGGCTCTGGGGCCAACGTCCTGACTTTC.

In this sample, this clonotype turned up many times. The chain uses TRBV27 and TRBJ2-7; TRBD2 might be the D (6 bases). V was pared by 2 bases and J by 2 bases, with 16 bases between. Looked up from germline, CDR1 is MNHEY and CDR2 is SMNVEV (reference sequence). This CDR3 comprises 16 residues. The CDR3 region is CASSLESGRSTYEQYF. CDR3 in DNA: TGTGCCAGCAGTTTAGAAAGCGGGCGTTCGACCTACGAGCAGTACTTC.

This clonotype was counted many times. V is TRBV12-3 or TRBV12-4 and J is TRBJ2-3, with D uncertain. V gave up 3 bases and J gave up 3 bases, with 7 bases separating them. The CDR3 runs 13 residues. CDR3 region: CASSFSETDTQYF. CDR3 sequence (DNA): TGTGCCAGCAGTTTTTCGGAAACAGATACGCAGTATTTT.

This clonotype was seen repeatedly, ten times or more. V and J are TRBV20-1 and TRBJ2-3, with a possible D match to TRBD2 (5 bases). This CDR3 is built from 13 residues. Deletions cut 2 bases from V and 0 bases from J, with 6 bases between. Germline CDR1 reads DFQATT; CDR2 reads SNEGSKA (reference sequence). This CDR3 reads CSARIASTDTQYF. Here the CDR3 DNA reads TGCAGTGCTAGAATAGCGAGCACAGATACGCAGTATTTT.

V and J are TRBV6-1 and TRBJ1-2; TRBD1 is a possible D gene (6 bases). V was shortened by 4 bases and J by 5 bases, with 17 bases between the two germline ends. CDR1 is MNHNS and CDR2 is SASEGT in the germline V gene. The CDR3 spans 15 residues. CDR3 sequence (DNA): TGTGCCAGCAGTGCTGACTATGACAGGACTTATGGCTACACCTTC. Protein sequence: CASSADYDRTYGYTF.

V and J are TRBV7-8 and TRBJ1-4; D may be TRBD1 (6 bases). This CDR3 is built from 18 residues. The germline CDR1 and CDR2 sequences are SGHVS and FQNEAQ. Trimming removed 2 bases from V and 7 bases from J, with 23 bases in between. The chain's CDR3 is CASSLPTQKGHRSEKLFF. For the CDR3, the DNA is TGTGCCAGCAGCTTACCGACTCAGAAGGGACACAGGAGTGAAAAACTGTTTTTT.

The CDR3 DNA sequence: TGTGCCAGCAGCCAAAGCAGCCCTGGTAGCAATCAGCCCCAGCATTTT. Encoded protein: CASSQSSPGSNQPQHF. The rearrangement uses TRBV16 and TRBJ1-5, with D unresolved. Trimming left V 2 bases short and J 0 bases short, with 11 bases between. The CDR3 is made up of 16 amino acids. Germline loops: CDR1 KGHSY, CDR2 FQNENV. The whole variable domain, filled in from reference TRBV16 and TRBJ1-5, reads GEEVAQTPKHLVRGEGQKAKLYCAPIKGHSYVFWYQQVLKNEFKFLISFQNENVFDETGMPKERFSAKCLPNSPCSLEIQATKLEDSAVYFCASSQSSPGSNQPQHFGDGTRLSIL.